A single sample is the source of the 13 T cell receptor beta chains below, sequenced in a study of T cell repertoires in cytomegalovirus infection. Their recognized antigens are unknown. TCRdb re-analysed the reads in MiXCR, keeping a single row per CDR3 protein. Here the sample spans about 160,000 distinct CDR3 sequences, less than 25% being singletons. Sequencing was performed on CD8+ T cells from cultured PBMCs, taken from culture after CMV antigen stimulation. The receptors were sampled from a human donor in good health (CMV status not recorded). Some clones in this sample may be carry-over from other donors' samples.

The CDR3 DNA reads as TGTGCCAGCAGTCGCTCAGGGACAGCTAAAATCAATGAAAAACTGTTTTTT. Amino acid sequence: CASSRSGTAKINEKLFF. The gene calls are TRBV6-1 and TRBJ1-4, with TRBD1 matching over 7 bases. Germline CDR1 reads MNHNS; CDR2 reads SASEGT. The CDR3 runs to 17 residues. Unmatched junction bases numbered 14, after V lost 5 bases and J lost 5 bases.

This clonotype showed up just once. The V call is TRBV10-3, the J call TRBJ2-7; 10 bases agree with TRBD1. Germline CDR1 is ENHRY and CDR2 is SYGVKD. J gave up 3 bases and V 0 bases, and 5 bases lay outside the gene matches. This CDR3 has 16 amino acids. CDR3 sequence (DNA): TGTGCCATCAGTGAGTCGAGGACAGGGGGAAACTACGAGCAGTACTTC. Translation gives CAISESRTGGNYEQYF.

The chain combines TRBV14 with TRBJ2-5; 9 bases fit TRBD1. Trimming took 8 bases from V and 2 from J; bases not matched to a gene: 6. The CDR3 consists of 14 residues. Germline V gene data show CDR1 as SGHDN and CDR2 as FVKESK. DNA of the CDR3: TGTGCCAGCTCCCACAGGGGGCCTCAAGAGACCCAGTACTTC. Encoded protein: CASSHRGPQETQYF.

This clonotype was picked up a small number of times. This chain links TRBV12-5 with TRBJ2-7, with 8 bases that match TRBD1. Germline V lookup: CDR1 LGHNT, CDR2 FRNRAP. This CDR3 is built from 15 residues. J lost 0 bases, V lost 4 bases, and 5 bases had no gene match. The CDR3 sequence: CASGWRTGSSYEQYF. CDR3 nucleotides: TGTGCTAGTGGTTGGCGGACAGGGAGCTCCTACGAGCAGTACTTC.

This clonotype has only a few counts. The rearrangement uses TRBV7-6 and TRBJ2-7; 7 bases agree with TRBD1. Germline V gene sequence: CDR1 SGHVS, CDR2 FNYEAQ. J was trimmed by 3 bases and V by 5 bases; bases with no gene match: 7. CDR3 size: 14 residues. CDR3 loop: CASSPQGLLYEQYF. The CDR3 bases are TGTGCCAGCAGCCCACAGGGGCTACTCTACGAGCAGTACTTC.

This chain uses TRBV6-2 or TRBV6-3 with TRBJ2-7; possibly TRBD2 for D (5 bases). V lost 7 bases, J lost 5 bases, and 15 bases lay in between. Germline CDR1 is MNHEY and CDR2 is SVGEGT. The CDR3 runs to 13 residues. The CDR3 region has the DNA TGTGCCAGCATTGGACTGAATCCGAACGAGCAGTACTTC. As protein: CASIGLNPNEQYF.

This clonotype was picked up a small number of times. The chain joins TRBV7-3 to TRBJ2-7; 9 bases match TRBD1. CDR1 is SGHTA and CDR2 is FQGTGA in the germline V gene. J gave up 5 bases and V 0 bases, and 5 bases lay outside the gene matches. CDR3 length equals 15 residues. The CDR3 here is CASSLTGTGFNEQYF. In nucleotides, the CDR3 is TGTGCCAGCAGCTTAACGGGGACAGGGTTCAACGAGCAGTACTTC.

This clonotype was seen a few times. The chain links TRBV7-2 to TRBJ2-7; 7 bases are a match to TRBD2. The CDR3 is 16 amino acids. CDR1 SGHTA and CDR2 FQGNSA come from the germline V gene. V was pared by 5 bases and J by 6 bases, with 16 bases of the junction left unmatched. The CDR3 here is CASSPVTRTRLGEQYF. CDR3 coding DNA: TGTGCCAGCAGCCCAGTCACACGGACTAGATTGGGCGAGCAGTACTTC. Together with reference TRBV7-2 and TRBJ2-7, the CDR3 gives the full variable domain: GAGVSQSPSNKVTEKGKDVELRCDPISGHTALYWYRQSLGQGLEFLIYFQGNSAPDKSGLPSDRFSAERTGGSVSTLTIQRTQQEDSAVYLCASSPVTRTRLGEQYFGPGTRLTVT.

The J gene is TRBJ2-1, the V gene TRBV4-3, with 11 nucleotides matching TRBD1. The CDR3 consists of 17 residues. Losses at the gene ends were 0 bases for V and 2 bases for J; bases not matched to a gene: 3. CDR1 and CDR2 from the germline V gene are LGHNA and YSLEER. CDR3 amino acids: CASSQDSGQGAYNEQFF. DNA for the CDR3: TGCGCCAGCAGCCAAGATTCGGGACAGGGGGCCTACAATGAGCAGTTCTTC.

The chain recombines TRBV15 with TRBJ2-3; 16 nucleotides match TRBD2. V gave up 3 bases and J gave up 3 bases; unmatched junction bases: 15. This CDR3 region has 21 residues. In germline, CDR1 is LNHNV, CDR2 YYDKDF (reference sequence). DNA of the CDR3: TGTGCCACCAGCAGCCCCCTCGGGACTAGCGGGGGGGGAGTTTCGACAGATACGCAGTATTTT. Its translation: CATSSPLGTSGGGVSTDTQYF.

The chain recombines TRBV7-9 with TRBJ2-1; D uncertain. Germline V gene lookup returns CDR1 SEHNR and CDR2 FQNEAQ (reference sequence). The length of the CDR3 is 16 residues. Trimming pared 5 bases from V and 1 base from J, leaving 15 bases between. CDR3 amino acids: CASSPNHGGSYNEQFF. CDR3 nucleotides: TGTGCCAGCAGCCCCAACCATGGTGGATCCTACAATGAGCAGTTCTTC.

The V gene is TRBV7-2, the J gene TRBJ1-6; D is perhaps TRBD1 (5 bases). The CDR3 extends over 13 amino acids. Trimming shortened V by 3 bases and J by 10 bases, and 10 bases separated the two germline ends. Germline CDR1 and CDR2: SGHTA and FQGNSA. The chain's CDR3 is CASSLGGGSPLHF. Here the CDR3 DNA reads TGTGCCAGCAGCTTGGGGGGAGGGTCACCCCTCCACTTT.

The gene calls are TRBV6-6 and TRBJ2-1; a possible D gene is TRBD2 (5 bases). Trimming removed 4 bases at V and 0 bases at J, with 10 bases between. Germline lookup yields CDR1 MNHNY and CDR2 SVGAGI (reference sequence). This CDR3 is built from 15 residues. In DNA form, the CDR3 reads TGTGCCAGCAGTTTACATGGGAGCTCCTACAATGAGCAGTTCTTC. This translates into CASSLHGSSYNEQFF.